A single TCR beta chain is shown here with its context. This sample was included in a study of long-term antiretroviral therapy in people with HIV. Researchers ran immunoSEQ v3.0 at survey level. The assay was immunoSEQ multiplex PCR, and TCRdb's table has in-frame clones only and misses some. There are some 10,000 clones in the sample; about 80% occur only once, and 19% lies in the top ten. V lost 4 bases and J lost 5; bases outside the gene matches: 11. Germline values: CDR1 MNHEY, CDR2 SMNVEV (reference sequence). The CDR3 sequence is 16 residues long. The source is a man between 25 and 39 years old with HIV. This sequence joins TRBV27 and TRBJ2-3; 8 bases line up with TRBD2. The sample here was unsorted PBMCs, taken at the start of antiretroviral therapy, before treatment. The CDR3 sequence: CASSYLAGFQGDTQYF. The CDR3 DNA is TGTGCCAGCAGTTATCTAGCGGGTTTCCAGGGAGATACGCAGTATTTT.